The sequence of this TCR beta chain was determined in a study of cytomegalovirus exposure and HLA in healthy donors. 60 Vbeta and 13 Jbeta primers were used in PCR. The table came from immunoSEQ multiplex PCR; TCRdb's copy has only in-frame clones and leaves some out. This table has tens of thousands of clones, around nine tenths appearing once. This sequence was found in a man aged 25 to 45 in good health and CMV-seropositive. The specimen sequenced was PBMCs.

The DNA for the CDR3 is TGTGCCAGCAGAGCGGTGACTCCAGATACGCAGTATTTT. Protein: CASRAVTPDTQYF. The V and J genes are TRBV28 and TRBJ2-3; weak D call: TRBD2 (5 bases). The germline CDR1 and CDR2 sequences are MDHEN and SYDVKM. Deletions cut 6 bases from V and 4 bases from J, with 11 bases between. This CDR3 has 13 residues.